The sequence of this T cell receptor beta chain was determined in a study of patients and donors after allogeneic stem cell transplantation. The germline CDR1 and CDR2 sequences are SGHTA and FQGNSA. V trimming: 2 bases; J trimming: 4 bases; junction bases outside the gene matches: 3. The CDR3 runs 15 residues. TCRdb fed the RT-PCR reads into MiXCR, producing one record per CDR3 protein. The repertoire holds about 230,000 distinct CDR3 sequences, with 13% to 15% as singletons. V is TRBV7-2 and J is TRBJ2-1, with 9 bases matching TRBD2. The material sequenced was blood, either unsorted or a sorted T cell fraction (not recorded which). The origin of this receptor is a human donor who was either an allogeneic HSCT recipient or a stem cell or donor lymphocyte infusion donor (not recorded which). It is not recorded whose cells these are; they may come from a transplant donor. The CDR3 spells CASSLSGGMYNEQFF. DNA for the CDR3: TGTGCCAGCAGCTTAAGCGGGGGGATGTACAATGAGCAGTTCTTC.